Each of the 14 T cell receptor beta chains below was sequenced from the same sample in a study of high-grade serous ovarian cancer treatment subgroups. Some clones are missing from TCRdb's copy, which holds only in-frame ones; the method was immunoSEQ multiplex PCR. Counted here are 12,000 to 15,000 clones, 86% occurring once; the ten biggest clones make up over 5.5%. Tumor tissue was taken before any definitive surgery or chemotherapy was given. The material sequenced was tumor tissue. The receptors originated from a human donor with high-grade serous ovarian cancer.

The rearrangement links TRBV5-1 to TRBJ1-1, with D maybe TRBD1 (6 bases). Trimming took off 4 bases at V and 1 base at J, with 14 bases between the two ends. This CDR3 region has 15 residues. The V gene's germline CDR1 is SGHRS and CDR2 YFSETQ. The CDR3 spells CASSQDSISNTEAFF. The CDR3 coding sequence is TGCGCCAGCAGCCAGGACAGTATCTCGAACACTGAAGCTTTCTTT.

The V and J genes are TRBV6-5 and TRBJ2-5; 11 positions agree with TRBD2. The CDR3 is made up of 15 amino acids. CDR1 is MNHEY and CDR2 is SVGAGI in the germline V gene. With V trimmed by 4 bases and J by 5 bases, 6 bases remained unmatched. Here the CDR3 reads CASSLLAGGGETQYF. CDR3 bases: TGTGCCAGCAGTTTATTAGCGGGGGGGGGTGAGACCCAGTACTTC.

The chain is built from TRBV5-5 and TRBJ2-7, with D uncertain. Trimming left V 4 bases short and J 3 bases short, with 17 bases between. The CDR3 contains 15 residues. CDR1 and CDR2 (germline): SGHKS, YYEKEE (reference sequence). The CDR3 DNA follows: TGTGCCAGCAGCCTCGGGCCGTCCGAGGTCTACGAGCAGTACTTC. Amino acids: CASSLGPSEVYEQYF. The whole variable domain, filled in from reference TRBV5-5 and TRBJ2-7, reads DAGVTQSPTHLIKTRGQQVTLRCSPISGHKSVSWYQQVLGQGPQFIFQYYEKEERGRGNFPDRFSARQFPNYSSELNVNALLLGDSALYLCASSLGPSEVYEQYFGPGTRLTVT.

The V call is TRBV5-5, the J call TRBJ2-7; 7 bases are shared with TRBD1. Germline CDR1 reads SGHKS; CDR2 reads YYEKEE (reference sequence). This CDR3 has 15 amino acids. V dropped 2 bases and J dropped 4; count of bases not matched to a gene: 9. The CDR3 here is CASSLKVTGYYEQYF. For the CDR3, the DNA is TGTGCCAGCAGCTTAAAGGTGACAGGGTATTACGAGCAGTACTTC.

This clone is a singleton in its sample. The chain's CDR3 is CASSVGSWAGGTHYEQYF. The CDR3 bases are TGTGCCAGCAGCGTAGGAAGCTGGGCAGGGGGCACTCACTACGAGCAGTACTTC. The V and J genes are TRBV9 and TRBJ2-7; 8 nucleotides align to TRBD1. V trimming: 0 bases; J trimming: 3 bases; junction bases outside the gene matches: 14. The CDR3 runs to 18 residues. Per the germline V gene, CDR1 is SGDLS and CDR2 is YYNGEE.

The chain couples TRBV4-2 to TRBJ2-3; D remains unclear. V was trimmed by 2 bases and J by 3 bases, leaving 0 bases between them. The CDR3 spans 11 residues. Germline V CDR1 and CDR2: LGHNA, YNFKEQ. The CDR3 region is CASSQTDTQYF. The CDR3 DNA follows: TGTGCCAGCAGCCAAACAGATACGCAGTATTTT.

The chain joins TRBV6-5 to TRBJ2-7; D is ambiguous. The CDR3 runs 14 residues. Looked up from germline, CDR1 is MNHEY and CDR2 is SVGAGI. V lost 7 bases and J lost 3, with 16 bases in between. CDR3 region: CASTKGGRNYEQYF. The DNA for the CDR3 is TGTGCCAGCACTAAAGGTGGAAGGAACTACGAGCAGTACTTC.

The rearrangement links TRBV6-5 to TRBJ2-3, with D possibly TRBD1 on 5 matching bases. The ends were cut back, 2 bases at V and 3 bases at J, with 9 bases in the middle. Germline V CDR1 and CDR2: MNHEY, SVGAGI. The CDR3 is made up of 14 amino acids. The CDR3 sequence: CASSYGRTTDTQYF. The CDR3 nucleotides read TGTGCCAGCAGTTACGGGCGGACAACAGATACGCAGTATTTT.

The chain uses TRBV6-1 and TRBJ2-5; 7 nucleotides line up with TRBD1. The CDR3 is 13 residues long. From germline, CDR1 is MNHNS and CDR2 SASEGT. V was clipped by 6 bases and J by 5 bases; unmatched bases: 6. CDR3 protein: CASSLTGRETQYF. In nucleotides, the CDR3 is TGTGCCAGCAGCTTGACAGGGCGCGAGACCCAGTACTTC.

The gene calls are TRBV28 and TRBJ2-2; D perhaps matches TRBD1 (5 bases). Germline V gene data show CDR1 as MDHEN and CDR2 as SYDVKM. Trimming left V 6 bases short and J 6 bases short, with 14 bases between. CDR3 size: 14 residues. The CDR3 nucleotides are TGTGCCAGCAGCTTCGAACTCAGGGCCGGGGAGCTGTTTTTT. Translated: CASSFELRAGELFF.

This chain uses TRBV28 with TRBJ1-2; D not resolved. Germline V gives CDR1 MDHEN, CDR2 SYDVKM. The CDR3 spans 16 residues. The V gene lost 4 bases and the J gene lost 5 bases, with 20 bases spanning the gap. In DNA form, the CDR3 reads TGTGCCAGCAGTTCGCACGCTTCCGGTGGAACTTATGGCTACACCTTC. Its translation: CASSSHASGGTYGYTF.

V gene TRBV2 combines with J gene TRBJ1-5; 7 bases line up with TRBD1. With 6 bases clipped from V and 2 bases from J, the junction kept 7 bases outside the gene matches. CDR1 is SNHLY and CDR2 is FYNNEI in the germline V gene. The CDR3 length is 15 residues. This CDR3 reads CASRSGGTGNQPQHF. CDR3 coding DNA: TGTGCCAGCAGGTCAGGGGGGACAGGCAATCAGCCCCAGCATTTT.

J is TRBJ2-2 and V is TRBV7-2, with D perhaps matching TRBD2 (5 bases). Germline V gives CDR1 SGHTA, CDR2 FQGNSA. V gave up 6 bases and J gave up 3 bases, with 14 bases separating them. The CDR3 runs to 15 residues. The CDR3 bases are TGTGCCAGCAGATCCGCGGGCCTCGACACCGGGGAGCTGTTTTTT. Its translation: CASRSAGLDTGELFF.

The J gene is TRBJ1-6, the V gene TRBV6-1; D is ambiguous. V was trimmed by 11 bases and J by 5 bases, leaving 19 bases between them. The CDR3 sequence is 15 residues long. Germline CDR1 reads MNHNS; CDR2 reads SASEGT. CDR3 in amino acids: CAVEPLDGNNSPLHF. Written as DNA, the CDR3 is TGTGCCGTCGAACCCCTAGACGGCAATAATTCACCCCTCCACTTT.